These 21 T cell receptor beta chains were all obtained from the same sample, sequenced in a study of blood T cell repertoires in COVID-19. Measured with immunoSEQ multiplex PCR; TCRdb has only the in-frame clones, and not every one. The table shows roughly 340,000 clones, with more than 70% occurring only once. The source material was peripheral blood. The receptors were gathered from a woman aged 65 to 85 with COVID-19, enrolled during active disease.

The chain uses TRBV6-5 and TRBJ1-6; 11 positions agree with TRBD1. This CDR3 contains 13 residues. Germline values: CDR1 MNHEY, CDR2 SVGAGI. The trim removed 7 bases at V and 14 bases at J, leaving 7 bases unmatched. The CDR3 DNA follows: TGTGCCAGCATTGGACAGGGGGCGGAAGCCCTCCACTTT. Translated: CASIGQGAEALHF.

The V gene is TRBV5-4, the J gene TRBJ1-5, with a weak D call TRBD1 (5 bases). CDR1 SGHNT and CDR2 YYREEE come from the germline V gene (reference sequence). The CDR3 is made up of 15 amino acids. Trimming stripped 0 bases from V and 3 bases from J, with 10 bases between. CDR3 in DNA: TGTGCCAGCAGCTTGGGCGGGACGGACAATCAGCCCCAGCATTTT. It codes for CASSLGGTDNQPQHF.

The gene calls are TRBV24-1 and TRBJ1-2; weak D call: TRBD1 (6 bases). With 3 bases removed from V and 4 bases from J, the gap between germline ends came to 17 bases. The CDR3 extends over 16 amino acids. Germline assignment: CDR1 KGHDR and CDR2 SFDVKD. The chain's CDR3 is CATSDETGLGSYGYTF. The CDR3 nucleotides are TGTGCCACCAGTGATGAAACAGGGTTGGGGTCCTATGGCTACACCTTC.

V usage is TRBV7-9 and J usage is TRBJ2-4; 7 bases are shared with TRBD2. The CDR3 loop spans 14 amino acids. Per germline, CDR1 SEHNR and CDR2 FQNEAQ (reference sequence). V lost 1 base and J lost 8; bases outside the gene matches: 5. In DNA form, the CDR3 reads TGTGCCAGCAGCTTAGTAGAGGGGAGGGACATTCAGTACTTC. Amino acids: CASSLVEGRDIQYF.

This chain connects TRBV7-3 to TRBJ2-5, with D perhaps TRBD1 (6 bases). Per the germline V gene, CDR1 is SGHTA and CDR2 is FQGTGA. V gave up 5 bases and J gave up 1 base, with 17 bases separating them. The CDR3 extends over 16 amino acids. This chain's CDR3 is CASSPGVRPAQETQYF. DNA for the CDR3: TGTGCCAGCAGCCCAGGGGTCCGCCCTGCCCAAGAGACCCAGTACTTC.

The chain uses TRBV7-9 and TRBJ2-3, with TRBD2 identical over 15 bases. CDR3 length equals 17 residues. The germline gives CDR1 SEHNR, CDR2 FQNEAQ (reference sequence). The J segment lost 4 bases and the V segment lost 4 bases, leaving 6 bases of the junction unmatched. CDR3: CASSYGLAGGRADTQYF. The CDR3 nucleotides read TGTGCCAGCAGCTACGGACTAGCGGGGGGGCGTGCAGATACGCAGTATTTT.

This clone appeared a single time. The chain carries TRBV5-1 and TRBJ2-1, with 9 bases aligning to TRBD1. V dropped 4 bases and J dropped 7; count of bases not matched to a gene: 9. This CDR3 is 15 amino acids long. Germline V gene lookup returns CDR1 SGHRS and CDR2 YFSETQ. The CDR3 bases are TGCGCCAGCAGCCCCGGGGACAGGGAGAGGAATGAGCAGTTCTTC. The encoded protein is CASSPGDRERNEQFF.

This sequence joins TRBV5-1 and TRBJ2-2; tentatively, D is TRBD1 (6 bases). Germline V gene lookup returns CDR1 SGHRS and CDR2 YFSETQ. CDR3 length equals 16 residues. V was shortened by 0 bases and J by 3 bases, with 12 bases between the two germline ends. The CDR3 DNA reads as TGCGCCAGCAGCTTGGTGGACAGACAGTACACCGGGGAGCTGTTTTTT. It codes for CASSLVDRQYTGELFF.

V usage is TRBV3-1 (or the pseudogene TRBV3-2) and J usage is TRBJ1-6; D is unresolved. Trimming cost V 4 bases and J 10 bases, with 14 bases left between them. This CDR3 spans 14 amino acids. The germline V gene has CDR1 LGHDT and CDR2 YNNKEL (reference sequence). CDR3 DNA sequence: TGTGCCAGCAGCCTAAAGGAGGGCTGGTCACCCCTCCACTTT. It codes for CASSLKEGWSPLHF.

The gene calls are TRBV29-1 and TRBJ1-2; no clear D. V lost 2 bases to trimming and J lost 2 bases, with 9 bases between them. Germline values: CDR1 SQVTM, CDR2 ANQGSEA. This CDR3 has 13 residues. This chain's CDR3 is CSVEKAENYGYTF. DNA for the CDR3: TGCAGCGTTGAAAAAGCGGAGAACTATGGCTACACCTTC. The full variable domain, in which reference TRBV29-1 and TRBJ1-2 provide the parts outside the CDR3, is SAVISQKPSRDICQRGTSLTIQCQVDSQVTMMFWYRQQPGQSLTLIATANQGSEATYESGFVIDKFPISRPNLTFSTLTVSNMSPEDSSIYLCSVEKAENYGYTFGSGTRLTVV.

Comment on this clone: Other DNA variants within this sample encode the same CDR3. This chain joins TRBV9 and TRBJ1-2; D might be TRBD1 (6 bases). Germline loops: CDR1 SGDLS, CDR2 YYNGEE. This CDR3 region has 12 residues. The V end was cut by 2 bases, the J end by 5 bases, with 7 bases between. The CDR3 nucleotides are TGTGCCAGCAGCGTCACAGGGTATGGCTACACCTTC. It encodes CASSVTGYGYTF.

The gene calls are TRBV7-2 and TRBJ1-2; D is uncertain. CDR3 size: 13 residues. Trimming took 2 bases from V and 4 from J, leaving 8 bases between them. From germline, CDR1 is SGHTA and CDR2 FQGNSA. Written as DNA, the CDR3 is TGTGCCAGCAGCTTATCAGGATTCTATGGCTACACCTTC. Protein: CASSLSGFYGYTF. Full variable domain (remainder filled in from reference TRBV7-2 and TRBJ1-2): GAGVSQSPSNKVTEKGKDVELRCDPISGHTALYWYRQSLGQGLEFLIYFQGNSAPDKSGLPSDRFSAERTGGSVSTLTIQRTQQEDSAVYLCASSLSGFYGYTFGSGTRLTVV.

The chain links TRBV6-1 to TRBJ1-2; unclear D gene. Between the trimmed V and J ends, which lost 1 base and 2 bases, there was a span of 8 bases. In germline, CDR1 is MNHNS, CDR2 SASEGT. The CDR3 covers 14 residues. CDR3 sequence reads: CASSEGRLNYGYTF. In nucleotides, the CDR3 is TGTGCCAGCAGTGAAGGCAGGTTAAACTATGGCTACACCTTC.

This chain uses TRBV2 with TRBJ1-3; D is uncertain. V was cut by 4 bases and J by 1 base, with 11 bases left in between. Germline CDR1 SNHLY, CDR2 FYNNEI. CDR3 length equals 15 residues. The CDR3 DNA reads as TGTGCCAGCAGTGGTGGCGCGGGTTCTGGAAACACCATATATTTT. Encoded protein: CASSGGAGSGNTIYF.

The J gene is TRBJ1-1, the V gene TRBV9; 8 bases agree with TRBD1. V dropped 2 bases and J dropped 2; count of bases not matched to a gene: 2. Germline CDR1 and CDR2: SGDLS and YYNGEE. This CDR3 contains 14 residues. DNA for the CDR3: TGTGCCAGCAGCGTCAGGGGGCAAAACACTGAAGCTTTCTTT. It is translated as CASSVRGQNTEAFF.

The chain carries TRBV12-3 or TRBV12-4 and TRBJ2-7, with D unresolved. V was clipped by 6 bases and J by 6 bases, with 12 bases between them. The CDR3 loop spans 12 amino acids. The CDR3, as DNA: TGTGCCAGCAGCATTGAACGGTTCGAGCAGTACTTC. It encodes CASSIERFEQYF.

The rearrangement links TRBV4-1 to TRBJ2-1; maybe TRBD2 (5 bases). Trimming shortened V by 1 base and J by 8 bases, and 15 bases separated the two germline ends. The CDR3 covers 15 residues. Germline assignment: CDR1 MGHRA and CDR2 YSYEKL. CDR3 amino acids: CASSQVGVGWDEQFF. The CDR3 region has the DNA TGCGCCAGCAGCCAAGTCGGGGTCGGGTGGGATGAGCAGTTCTTC.

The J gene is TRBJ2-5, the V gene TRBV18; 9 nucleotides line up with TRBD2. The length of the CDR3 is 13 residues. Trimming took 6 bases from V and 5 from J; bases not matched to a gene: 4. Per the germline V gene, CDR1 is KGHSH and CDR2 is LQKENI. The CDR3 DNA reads TGTGCCAGCTCGCTAGCGGGGAGGGAGACCCAGTACTTC. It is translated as CASSLAGRETQYF. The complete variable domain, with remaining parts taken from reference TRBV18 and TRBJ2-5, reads NAGVMQNPRHLVRRRGQEARLRCSPMKGHSHVYWYRQLPEEGLKFMVYLQKENIIDESGMPKERFSAEFPKEGPSILRIQQVVRGDSAAYFCASSLAGRETQYFGPGTRLLVL.

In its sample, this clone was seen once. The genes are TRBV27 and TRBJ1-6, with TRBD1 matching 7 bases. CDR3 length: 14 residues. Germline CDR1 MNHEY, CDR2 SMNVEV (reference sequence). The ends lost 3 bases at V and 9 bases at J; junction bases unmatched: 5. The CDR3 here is CASSFRDRGSPLHF. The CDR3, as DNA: TGTGCCAGCAGTTTCCGGGACAGAGGTTCACCCCTCCACTTT.

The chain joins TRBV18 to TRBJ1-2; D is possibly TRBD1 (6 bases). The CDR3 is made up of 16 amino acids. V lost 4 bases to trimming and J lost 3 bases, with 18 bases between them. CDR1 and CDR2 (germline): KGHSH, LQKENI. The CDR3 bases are TGTGCCAGCTCACGGCCGGCGATGGGGGCGGACTATGGCTACACCTTC. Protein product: CASSRPAMGADYGYTF.

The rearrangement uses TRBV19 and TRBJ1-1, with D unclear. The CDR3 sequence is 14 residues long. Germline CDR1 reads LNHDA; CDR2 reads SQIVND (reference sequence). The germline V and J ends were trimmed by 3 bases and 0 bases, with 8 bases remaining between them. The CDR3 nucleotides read TGTGCCAGTAGTATTGGGAGGGTGAACACTGAAGCTTTCTTT. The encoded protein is CASSIGRVNTEAFF.